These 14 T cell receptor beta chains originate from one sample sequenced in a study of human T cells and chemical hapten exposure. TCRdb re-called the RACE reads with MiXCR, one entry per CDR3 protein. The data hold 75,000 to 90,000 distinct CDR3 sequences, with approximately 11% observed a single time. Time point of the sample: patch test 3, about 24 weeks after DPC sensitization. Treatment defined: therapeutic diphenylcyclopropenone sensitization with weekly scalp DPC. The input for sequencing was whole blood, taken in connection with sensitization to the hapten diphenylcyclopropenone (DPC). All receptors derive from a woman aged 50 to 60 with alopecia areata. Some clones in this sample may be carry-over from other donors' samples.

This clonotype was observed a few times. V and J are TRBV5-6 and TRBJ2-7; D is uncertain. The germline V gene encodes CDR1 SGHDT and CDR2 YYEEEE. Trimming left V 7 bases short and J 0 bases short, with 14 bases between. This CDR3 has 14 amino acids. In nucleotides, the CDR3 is TGTGCCAGCCTCCGCGGACCCCTCTCCTACGAGCAGTACTTC. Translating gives CASLRGPLSYEQYF.

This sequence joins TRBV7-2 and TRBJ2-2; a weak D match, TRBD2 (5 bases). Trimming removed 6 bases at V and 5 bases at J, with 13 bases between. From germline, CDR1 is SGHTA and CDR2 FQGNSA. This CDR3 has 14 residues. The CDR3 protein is CASSSGFRTGELFF. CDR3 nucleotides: TGTGCCAGCAGTTCGGGATTTAGGACCGGGGAGCTGTTTTTT.

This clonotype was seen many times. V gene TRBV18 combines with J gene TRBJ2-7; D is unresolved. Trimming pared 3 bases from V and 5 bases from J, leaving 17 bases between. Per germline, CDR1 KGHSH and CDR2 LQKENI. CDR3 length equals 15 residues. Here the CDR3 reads CASSPTGPSTHEQYF. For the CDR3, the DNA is TGTGCCAGCTCACCGACCGGACCGTCGACCCACGAGCAGTACTTC. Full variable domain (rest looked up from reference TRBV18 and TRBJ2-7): NAGVMQNPRHLVRRRGQEARLRCSPMKGHSHVYWYRQLPEEGLKFMVYLQKENIIDESGMPKERFSAEFPKEGPSILRIQQVVRGDSAAYFCASSPTGPSTHEQYFGPGTRLTVT.

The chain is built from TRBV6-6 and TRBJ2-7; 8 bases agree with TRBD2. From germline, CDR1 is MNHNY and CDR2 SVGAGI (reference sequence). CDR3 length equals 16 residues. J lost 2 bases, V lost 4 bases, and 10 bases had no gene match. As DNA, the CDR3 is TGTGCCAGCAGTTCCCTTGGCGGGAGGACCCCCTACGAGCAGTACTTC. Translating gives CASSSLGGRTPYEQYF.

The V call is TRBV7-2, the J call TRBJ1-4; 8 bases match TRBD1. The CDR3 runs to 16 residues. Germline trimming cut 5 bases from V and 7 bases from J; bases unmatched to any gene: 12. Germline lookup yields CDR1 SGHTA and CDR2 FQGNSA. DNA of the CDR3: TGTGCCAGCAGCCCAACCTCCGGGACAGGTGGTGAAAAACTGTTTTTT. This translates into CASSPTSGTGGEKLFF.

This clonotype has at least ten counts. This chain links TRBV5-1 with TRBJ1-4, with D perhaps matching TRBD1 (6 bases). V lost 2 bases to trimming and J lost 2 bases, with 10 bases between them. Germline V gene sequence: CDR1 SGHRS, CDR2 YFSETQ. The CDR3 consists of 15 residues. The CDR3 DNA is TGCGCCAGCAGCTTAAGGACAGACACTAATGAAAAACTGTTTTTT. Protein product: CASSLRTDTNEKLFF.

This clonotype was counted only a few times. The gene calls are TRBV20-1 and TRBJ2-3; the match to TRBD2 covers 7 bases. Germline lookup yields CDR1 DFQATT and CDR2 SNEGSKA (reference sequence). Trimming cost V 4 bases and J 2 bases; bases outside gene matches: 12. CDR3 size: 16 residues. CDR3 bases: TGCAGTGCTAAAGAGGGAGCGGGGCTATACACAGATACGCAGTATTTT. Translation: CSAKEGAGLYTDTQYF.

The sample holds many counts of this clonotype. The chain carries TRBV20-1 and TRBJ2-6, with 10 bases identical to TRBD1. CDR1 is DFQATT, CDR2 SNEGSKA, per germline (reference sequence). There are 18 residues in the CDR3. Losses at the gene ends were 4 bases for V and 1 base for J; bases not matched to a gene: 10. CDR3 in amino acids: CSANPRQGARSGANVLTF. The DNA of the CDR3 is TGCAGTGCTAACCCGCGACAGGGGGCTAGGTCTGGGGCCAACGTCCTGACTTTC.

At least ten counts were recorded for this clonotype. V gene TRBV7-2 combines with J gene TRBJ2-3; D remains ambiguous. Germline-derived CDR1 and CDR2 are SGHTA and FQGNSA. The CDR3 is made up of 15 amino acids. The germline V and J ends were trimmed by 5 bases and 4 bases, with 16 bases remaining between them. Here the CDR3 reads CASSRQSQLPDTQYF. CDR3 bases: TGTGCCAGCAGCCGGCAATCACAGCTACCAGATACGCAGTATTTT.

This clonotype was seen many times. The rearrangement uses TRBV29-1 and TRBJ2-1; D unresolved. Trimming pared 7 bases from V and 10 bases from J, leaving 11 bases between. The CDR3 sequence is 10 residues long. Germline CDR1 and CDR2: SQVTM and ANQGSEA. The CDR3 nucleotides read TGCAGCGCCGACCCGTGGGAGCAGTTCTTC. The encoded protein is CSADPWEQFF.

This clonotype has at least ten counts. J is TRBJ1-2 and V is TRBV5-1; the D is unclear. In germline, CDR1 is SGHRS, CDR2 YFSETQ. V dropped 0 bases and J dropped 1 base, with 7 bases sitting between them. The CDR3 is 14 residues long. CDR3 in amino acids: CASSLGSLNYGYTF. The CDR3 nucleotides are TGCGCCAGCAGCTTGGGGAGCCTTAACTATGGCTACACCTTC.

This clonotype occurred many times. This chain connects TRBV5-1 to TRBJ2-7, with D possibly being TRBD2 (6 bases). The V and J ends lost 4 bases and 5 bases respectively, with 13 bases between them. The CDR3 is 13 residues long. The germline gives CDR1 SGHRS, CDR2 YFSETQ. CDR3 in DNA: TGCGCCAGCAGCCTAGCTACGGGGGACGAGCAGTACTTC. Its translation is CASSLATGDEQYF.

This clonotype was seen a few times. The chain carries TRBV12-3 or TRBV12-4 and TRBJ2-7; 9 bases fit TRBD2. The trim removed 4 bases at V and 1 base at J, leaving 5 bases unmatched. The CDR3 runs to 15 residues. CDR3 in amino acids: CASSSSGRRSYEQYF. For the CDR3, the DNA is TGTGCCAGCAGTTCCAGCGGGAGGCGGTCCTACGAGCAGTACTTC.

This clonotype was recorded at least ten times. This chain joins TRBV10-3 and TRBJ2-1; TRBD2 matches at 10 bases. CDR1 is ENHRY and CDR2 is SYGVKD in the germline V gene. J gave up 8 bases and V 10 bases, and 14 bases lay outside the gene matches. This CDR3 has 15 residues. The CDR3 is CATGLIAGGRDEQFF. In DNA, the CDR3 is TGTGCCACCGGCCTGATAGCGGGAGGCCGGGATGAGCAGTTCTTC.